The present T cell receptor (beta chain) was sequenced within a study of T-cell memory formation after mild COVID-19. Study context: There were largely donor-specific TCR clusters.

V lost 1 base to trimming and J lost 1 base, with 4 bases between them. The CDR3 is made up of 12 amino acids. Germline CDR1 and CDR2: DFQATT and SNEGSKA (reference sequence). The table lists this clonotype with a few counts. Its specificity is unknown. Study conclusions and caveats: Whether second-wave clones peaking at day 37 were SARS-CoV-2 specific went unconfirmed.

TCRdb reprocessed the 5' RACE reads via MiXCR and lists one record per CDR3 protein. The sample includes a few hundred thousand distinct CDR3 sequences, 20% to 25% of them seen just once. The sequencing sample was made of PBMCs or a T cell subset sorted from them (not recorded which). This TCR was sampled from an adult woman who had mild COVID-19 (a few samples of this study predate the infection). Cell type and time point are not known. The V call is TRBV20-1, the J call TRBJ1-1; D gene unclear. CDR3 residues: CSARVRNTEAFF. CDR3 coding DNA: TGCAGTGCTAGAGTTAGGAACACTGAAGCTTTCTTT.